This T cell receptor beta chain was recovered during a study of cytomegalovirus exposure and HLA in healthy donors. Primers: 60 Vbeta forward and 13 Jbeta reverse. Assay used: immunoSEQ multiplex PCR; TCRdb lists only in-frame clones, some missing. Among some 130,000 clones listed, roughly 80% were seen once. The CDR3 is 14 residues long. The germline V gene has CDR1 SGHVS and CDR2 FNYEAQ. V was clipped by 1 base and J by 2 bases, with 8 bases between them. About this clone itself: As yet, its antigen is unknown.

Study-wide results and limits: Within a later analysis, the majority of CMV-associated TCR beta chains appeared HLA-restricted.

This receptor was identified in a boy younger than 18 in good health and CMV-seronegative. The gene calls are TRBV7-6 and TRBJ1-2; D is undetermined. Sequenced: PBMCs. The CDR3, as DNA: TGTGCCAGCAGCTTAGGGCGCAGGAACTATGGCTACACCTTC. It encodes CASSLGRRNYGYTF.